The source of this TCR beta chain is a study of OX40 agonist ivuxolimab in advanced cancers. Study context: The group had a mean age of 60 years, ranged from roughly 20 to 79, and was around 86% male.

Sequenced by immunoSEQ multiplex PCR; TCRdb stores in-frame clones only, minus some. Seen here are about 94,000 clones, nearly 90% observed once, and the top ten hold 0.25% to 0.35%. No patient had autoimmune disease or received systemic immunosuppression. Germline V gives CDR1 MNHNS, CDR2 SASEGT. Trimming removed 4 bases from V and 8 bases from J, with 6 bases in between. This CDR3 comprises 11 residues. The gene calls are TRBV6-1 and TRBJ2-1; no firm D call. The sample in question was CD4+ or CD8+ T cells sorted from blood, obtained in a trial of the OX40 agonist ivuxolimab. This receptor was taken from an adult with an advanced solid tumor such as melanoma, head and neck, liver or kidney cancer. CDR3 sequence (DNA): TGTGCCAGCAGTGCCGTTTATGAGCAGTTCTTC. Protein product: CASSAVYEQFF.